Shown below are 5 T cell receptor beta chains from a single sample sequenced in a study of blood T cell repertoires in COVID-19. TCRdb keeps only in-frame clones here, not all; method: immunoSEQ multiplex PCR. In the table there are tens of thousands of clones, around 79% of which are singletons. Sequenced sample: peripheral blood. The receptors derive from a man aged 55 to 70 with acute or convalescent COVID-19.

CDR3 sequence reads: CASSMPRTSSGFPVAYEQYF. The CDR3 DNA sequence: TGTGCCAGCAGTATGCCCCGAACTAGTTCCGGATTTCCCGTGGCGTACGAGCAGTACTTC. The chain uses TRBV21-1 and TRBJ2-7; TRBD2, as called in the table, went unchecked against the DNA. TRBV21-1 is classified as a pseudogene. This CDR3 has 20 amino acids.

This chain uses TRBV12-3 or TRBV12-4 with TRBJ1-1; tentative D call: TRBD1 (5 bases). This CDR3 is built from 13 residues. Trimming took 4 bases from V and 5 from J, leaving 11 bases between them. CDR3 in amino acids: CASSSRGGTEAFF. CDR3 in DNA: TGTGCCAGCAGTTCTAGGGGTGGAACTGAAGCTTTCTTT.

This clone turned up a few times. The chain employs TRBV6-5 and TRBJ2-3; D is perhaps TRBD2 (5 bases). Germline assignment: CDR1 MNHEY and CDR2 SVGAGI. The CDR3 covers 14 residues. Trimming removed 7 bases at V and 1 base at J, with 12 bases between. The CDR3 is CASNNRGGTDTQYF. The CDR3 DNA reads TGTGCCAGCAACAATCGGGGAGGCACAGATACGCAGTATTTT.

The CDR3 region is CASSDSGVPYNEQFF. DNA of the CDR3: TGTGCCAGCAGTGATAGCGGAGTTCCCTACAATGAGCAGTTCTTC. This chain joins TRBV28 and TRBJ2-1, with D possibly TRBD2 on 6 matching bases. Germline V gene lookup returns CDR1 MDHEN and CDR2 SYDVKM. The CDR3 consists of 15 residues. The V end was cut by 5 bases, the J end by 2 bases, with 13 bases between.

This chain joins TRBV9 and TRBJ1-1; TRBD1 aligns across 11 bases. V was clipped by 0 bases and J by 4 bases; unmatched bases: 2. This CDR3 is 15 amino acids long. CDR1 is SGDLS, CDR2 YYNGEE, per germline. Written as DNA, the CDR3 is TGTGCCAGCAGCGTAGAGGGGACAGGGGGCACTGAAGCTTTCTTT. It encodes CASSVEGTGGTEAFF.